This T cell receptor beta chain derives from a study of blood T cell repertoires in COVID-19 (TCRdb year 2020). General notes on the study: The collaborator samples originated in the United States, Italy and Spain and spanned the acute and convalescent phases of COVID-19. The repertoires were made available in a free public database intended to serve as a resource for research on the immune response to SARS-CoV-2. The prospective study material was composed of cDNA or gDNA derived from T cells, B-cell-depleted T cells, or PBMCs. A de-identified subject ID, COVID-19 status, age in years and sex were almost always included in the sample metadata. The samples were drawn from two sources: the first 160 participants of the ongoing ImmuneRACE study, and 1,200 or so subjects contributed by 6 global collaborators. Where HLA class I and class II types were available, the types were taken from metadata supplied by the sample provider, not from assay-based typing. Subjects who had been exposed to COVID-19, were actively infected with it, or had recovered from it provided the deeply sampled blood TCRbeta repertoires that made up the dataset. Overall study outcomes, separate from this receptor: The amount of clinical and demographic metadata varied by source and participant and was provided uncurated.

CDR1 KGHDR and CDR2 SFDVKD were looked up in the germline V gene. Trimming at the junction amounts to 4 bases on V and 4 bases on J, and the germline ends lie 12 bases apart. The cysteine opens and the phenylalanine closes a CDR3 of 15 amino acids. Only the CDR3 DNA is retained, 45 bases long and in frame from the first base. The immunoSEQ Assay, a bias-controlled multiplex PCR, was used to amplify TCRbeta CDR3 regions from genomic DNA. The original methods were these. The number of nucleated cells in each sample was estimated by amplification of reference gene primers within the assay. To quantify the absolute abundance of each unique TCRbeta CDR3 rearrangement, sequence reads were collapsed and filtered. Productive Simpson clonality was computed per sample as the square root of Simpson's diversity index over productive rearrangements. TCRdb re-hosts the immuneACCESS table, in-frame sequences only. Its copies lack some clones; in the studies checked, an unresolved V gene accounts for under half of them, and the cause for the rest is not known. V, J and clone size are taken as reported in that table, and D and trimming were inferred from the DNA itself. In this sample the table shows hundreds of thousands of clones, about nine tenths of which occur a single time. The ten largest clones capture under 7.5% of the sample.

A word on this clone: Its binding antigen is unknown. No clone much larger than this one lies a single base away; base qualities are absent.

Samples from volunteer blood donors who had recovered from COVID-19 were contributed by a second Seattle source. Each collaborating institution followed its own protocols to collect whole blood in K2EDTA tubes. For TCRbeta analysis, collaborators shipped samples in one of three forms: frozen whole blood, isolated PBMCs, or DNA extracted from either of those sample types. The chain is assembled from TRBV24-1 and TRBJ2-2; the D gene is possibly TRBD2, with 5 bases matching. The source of this sequence is a man aged 60-69 years who had recovered from COVID-19. Sequenced material: peripheral blood. CDR3 sequence: CATSEDGVPTGELFF. The DNA reads TGTGCCACCAGTGAGGACGGGGTTCCCACCGGGGAGCTGTTTTTT.